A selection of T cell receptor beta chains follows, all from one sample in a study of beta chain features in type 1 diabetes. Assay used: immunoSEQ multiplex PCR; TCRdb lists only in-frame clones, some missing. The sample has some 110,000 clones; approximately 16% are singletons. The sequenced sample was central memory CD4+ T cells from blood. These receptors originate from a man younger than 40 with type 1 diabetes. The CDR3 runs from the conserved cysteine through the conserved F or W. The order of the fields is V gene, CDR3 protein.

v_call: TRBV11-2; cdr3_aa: CASSSRWGLREQYF
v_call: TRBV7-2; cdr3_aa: CASSSLGGIREQFF
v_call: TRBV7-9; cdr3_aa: CATGNTSQETQYF
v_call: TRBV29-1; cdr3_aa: CSVGRTSGGNEQFF
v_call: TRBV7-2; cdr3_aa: CASTWGGYGYTF
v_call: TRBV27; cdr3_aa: CASSPTGASSGANVLTF
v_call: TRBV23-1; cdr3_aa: CASSQRGIPQHF
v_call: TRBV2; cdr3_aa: CASSDRGTGLDGYTF
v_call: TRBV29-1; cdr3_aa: CSVVQSGATDTQYF
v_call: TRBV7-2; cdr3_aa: CASSEGEVYGYTF
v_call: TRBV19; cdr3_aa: CASSARGGSYNEQFF